This T cell receptor (beta chain) was recovered during a study of blood T cell repertoires in COVID-19. Study summary: Specimens from acute and convalescent COVID-19 originated in the United States, Italy and Spain. In each case, the material was cDNA or gDNA derived from T cells, B-cell-depleted T cells, or PBMCs.

With 4 bases clipped from V and 7 bases from J, the junction kept 12 bases outside the gene matches. The CDR3 consists of 16 residues. Germline-derived CDR1 and CDR2 are MNHEY and SMNVEV (reference sequence). Original processing methods: Amplified reference gene primers provided the basis for estimating nucleated cell counts. Method: immunoSEQ multiplex PCR; TCRdb's copy keeps in-frame clones and lacks some. The V and J calls and clone size come from that table; D and trimming were worked out from the DNA. Of about 130,000 clones listed, 70% to 90% were seen once; the top ten hold approximately 10%. The source of this sequence is a man in his forties or fifties with acute or convalescent COVID-19. Sequenced: peripheral blood. V gene TRBV27 combines with J gene TRBJ2-5; 10 bases match TRBD2. As DNA, the CDR3 is TGTGCCAGCAGTTCCCTAGCGGGAGTTCCTCCAGGGACCCAGTACTTC. This gives the protein CASSSLAGVPPGTQYF.